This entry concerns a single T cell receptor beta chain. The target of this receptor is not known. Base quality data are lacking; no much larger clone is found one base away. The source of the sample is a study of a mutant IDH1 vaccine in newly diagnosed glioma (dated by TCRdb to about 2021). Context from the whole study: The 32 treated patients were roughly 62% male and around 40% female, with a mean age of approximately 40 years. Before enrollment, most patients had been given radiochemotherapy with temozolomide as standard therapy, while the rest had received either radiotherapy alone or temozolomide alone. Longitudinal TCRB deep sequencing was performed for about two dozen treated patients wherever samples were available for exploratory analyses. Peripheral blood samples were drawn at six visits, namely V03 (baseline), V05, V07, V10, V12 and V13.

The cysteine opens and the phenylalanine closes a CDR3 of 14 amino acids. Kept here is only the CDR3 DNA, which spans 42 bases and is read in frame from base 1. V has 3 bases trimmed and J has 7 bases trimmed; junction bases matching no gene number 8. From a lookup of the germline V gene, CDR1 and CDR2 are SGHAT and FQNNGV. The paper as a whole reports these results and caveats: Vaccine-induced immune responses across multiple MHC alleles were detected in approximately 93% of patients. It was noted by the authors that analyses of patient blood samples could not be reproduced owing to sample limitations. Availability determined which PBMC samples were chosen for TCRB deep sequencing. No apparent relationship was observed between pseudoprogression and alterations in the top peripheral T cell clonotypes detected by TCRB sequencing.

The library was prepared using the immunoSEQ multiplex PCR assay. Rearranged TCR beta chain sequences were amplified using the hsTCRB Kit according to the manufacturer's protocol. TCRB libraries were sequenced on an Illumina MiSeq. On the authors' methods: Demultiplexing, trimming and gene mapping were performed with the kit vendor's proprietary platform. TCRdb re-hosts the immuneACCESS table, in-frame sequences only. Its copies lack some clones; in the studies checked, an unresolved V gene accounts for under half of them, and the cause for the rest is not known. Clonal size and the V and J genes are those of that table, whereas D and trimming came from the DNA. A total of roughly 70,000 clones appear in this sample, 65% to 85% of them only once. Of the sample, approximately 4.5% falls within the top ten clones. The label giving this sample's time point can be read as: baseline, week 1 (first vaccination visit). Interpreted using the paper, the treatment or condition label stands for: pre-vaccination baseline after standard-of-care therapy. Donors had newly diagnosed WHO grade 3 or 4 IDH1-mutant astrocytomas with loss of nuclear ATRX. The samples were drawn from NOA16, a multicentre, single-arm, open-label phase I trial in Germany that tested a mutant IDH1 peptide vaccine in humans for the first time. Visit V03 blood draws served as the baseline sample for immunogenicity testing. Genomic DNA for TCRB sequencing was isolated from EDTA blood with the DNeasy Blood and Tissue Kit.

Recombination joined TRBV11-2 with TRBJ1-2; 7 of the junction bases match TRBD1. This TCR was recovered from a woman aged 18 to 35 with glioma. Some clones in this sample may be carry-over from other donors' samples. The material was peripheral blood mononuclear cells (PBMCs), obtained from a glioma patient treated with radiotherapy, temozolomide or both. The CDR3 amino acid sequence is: CASSLLQGSFGYTF. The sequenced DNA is TGTGCCAGCAGCTTGCTACAGGGGTCGTTTGGCTACACCTTC.